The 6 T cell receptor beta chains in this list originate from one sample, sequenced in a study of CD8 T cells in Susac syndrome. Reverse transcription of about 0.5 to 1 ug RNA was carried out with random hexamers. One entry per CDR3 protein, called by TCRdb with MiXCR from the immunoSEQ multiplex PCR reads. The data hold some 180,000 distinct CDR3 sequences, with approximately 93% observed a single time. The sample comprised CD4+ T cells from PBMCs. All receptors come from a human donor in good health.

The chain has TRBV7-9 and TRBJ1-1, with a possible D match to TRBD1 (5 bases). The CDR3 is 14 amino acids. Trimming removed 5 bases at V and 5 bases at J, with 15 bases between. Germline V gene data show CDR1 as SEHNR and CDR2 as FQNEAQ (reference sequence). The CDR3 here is CASSPRQSGTEAFF. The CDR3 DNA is TGTGCCAGCAGCCCGCGACAGTCGGGGACTGAAGCTTTCTTT.

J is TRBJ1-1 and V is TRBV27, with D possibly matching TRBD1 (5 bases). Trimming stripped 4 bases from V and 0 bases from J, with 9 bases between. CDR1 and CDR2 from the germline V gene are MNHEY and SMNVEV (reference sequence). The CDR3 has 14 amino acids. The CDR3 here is CASSSRVMNTEAFF. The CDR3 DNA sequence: TGTGCCAGCAGTTCCAGGGTGATGAACACTGAAGCTTTCTTT.

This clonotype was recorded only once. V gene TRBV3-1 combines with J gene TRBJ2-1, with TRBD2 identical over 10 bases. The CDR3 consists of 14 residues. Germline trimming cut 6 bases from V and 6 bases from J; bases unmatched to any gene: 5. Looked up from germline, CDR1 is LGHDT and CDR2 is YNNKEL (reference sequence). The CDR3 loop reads CASRLAGLSNEQFF. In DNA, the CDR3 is TGTGCCAGCAGACTAGCGGGATTATCCAATGAGCAGTTCTTC.

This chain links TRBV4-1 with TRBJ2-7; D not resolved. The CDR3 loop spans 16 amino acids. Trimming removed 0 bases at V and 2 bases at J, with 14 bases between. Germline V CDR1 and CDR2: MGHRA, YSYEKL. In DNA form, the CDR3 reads TGCGCCAGCAGCCAAGACCCGGACGGTGAAACCTACGAGCAGTACGTC. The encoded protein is CASSQDPDGETYEQYV.

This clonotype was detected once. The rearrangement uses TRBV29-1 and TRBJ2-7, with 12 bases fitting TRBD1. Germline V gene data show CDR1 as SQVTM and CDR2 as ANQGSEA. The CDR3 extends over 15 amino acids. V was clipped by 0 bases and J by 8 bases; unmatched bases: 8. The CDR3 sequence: CSVEEWGDRGQKQYF. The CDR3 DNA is TGCAGCGTTGAAGAATGGGGGGACAGGGGGCAAAAGCAGTACTTC.

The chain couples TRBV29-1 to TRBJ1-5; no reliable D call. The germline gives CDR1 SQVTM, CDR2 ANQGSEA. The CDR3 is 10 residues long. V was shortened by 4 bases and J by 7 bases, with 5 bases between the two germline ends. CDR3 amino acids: CSVGSQPQHF. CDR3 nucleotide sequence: TGCAGCGTTGGGTCCCAGCCCCAGCATTTT.